The 10 T cell receptor beta chains given below trace back to one sample, sequenced in a study of human thymus T cells. Generated by immunoSEQ multiplex PCR, the TCRdb table keeps only in-frame clones and is missing some. The table records 70,000 to 75,000 clones, roughly 96% of them present only once. Obtained as resections during corrective heart surgery, the thymus tissue was then studied. The sample taken for sequencing was thymus tissue. These receptors originate from a girl under three years old with a congenital heart defect but otherwise immunologically healthy.

Details on this clone: Other DNA sequences from this sample encode an identical CDR3 as well. The V and J genes are TRBV18 and TRBJ2-3; D uncertain. Germline assignment: CDR1 KGHSH and CDR2 LQKENI. This CDR3 has 11 amino acids. V was cut by 6 bases and J by 2 bases, with 3 bases left in between. CDR3 sequence reads: CASSSTDTQYF. Here the CDR3 DNA reads TGTGCCAGCTCCTCCACAGATACGCAGTATTTT. Full variable domain (rest looked up from reference TRBV18 and TRBJ2-3): NAGVMQNPRHLVRRRGQEARLRCSPMKGHSHVYWYRQLPEEGLKFMVYLQKENIIDESGMPKERFSAEFPKEGPSILRIQQVVRGDSAAYFCASSSTDTQYFGPGTRLTVL.

A single count supports this clone. V is TRBV27 and J is TRBJ2-2; maybe TRBD2 (6 bases). This CDR3 is built from 18 residues. The V gene lost 0 bases and the J gene lost 0 bases, with 14 bases spanning the gap. Germline CDR1 reads MNHEY; CDR2 reads SMNVEV (reference sequence). The CDR3: CASSLSHAGSANTGELFF. CDR3 DNA sequence: TGTGCCAGCAGTTTATCCCACGCGGGAAGTGCGAACACCGGGGAGCTGTTTTTT.

The V and J genes are TRBV7-6 and TRBJ1-5; D uncertain. V lost 4 bases, J lost 4 bases, and 8 bases lay in between. CDR1 SGHVS and CDR2 FNYEAQ come from the germline V gene. CDR3 length: 13 residues. CDR3 nucleotides: TGTGCCAGCAGCTCAAAACGAAATCAGCCCCAGCATTTT. Translating it yields CASSSKRNQPQHF.

Here the CDR3 DNA reads TGTGCCAGCAGCCAAGCTCCTAGGCGGGAGGGCCTTGGGGAGCAGTTCTTC. Translation: CASSQAPRREGLGEQFF. This rearrangement joins TRBV4-2 to TRBJ2-1; 9 bases align to TRBD2. J was trimmed by 10 bases and V by 1 base; bases with no gene match: 14. The CDR3 is made up of 17 amino acids. Looked up from germline, CDR1 is LGHNA and CDR2 is YNFKEQ.

The chain couples TRBV29-1 to TRBJ1-1; 7 positions agree with TRBD1. V lost 5 bases and J lost 5; bases outside the gene matches: 8. The CDR3 has 13 amino acids. CDR1 is SQVTM and CDR2 is ANQGSEA in the germline V gene. The CDR3 sequence is CSVRRGRFTEAFF. The CDR3 DNA reads TGCAGCGTTAGGAGGGGGCGCTTTACTGAAGCTTTCTTT.

The chain combines TRBV19 with TRBJ1-2, with 10 bases fitting TRBD1. V lost 2 bases, J lost 8 bases, and 11 bases stayed unmatched. The germline V gene encodes CDR1 LNHDA and CDR2 SQIVND (reference sequence). This CDR3 comprises 16 residues. CDR3 sequence reads: CASSIPSGTGDKGYTF. CDR3 nucleotides: TGTGCCAGTAGTATACCCTCAGGGACAGGGGATAAAGGCTACACCTTC.

This chain connects TRBV29-1 to TRBJ1-2, with 7 nucleotides matching TRBD1. Germline CDR1 SQVTM, CDR2 ANQGSEA. V was clipped by 4 bases and J by 7 bases; unmatched bases: 15. The CDR3 covers 15 residues. The CDR3 coding sequence is TGCAGCGTTGCAGTTAGCAGGGGGGACTACTCTGGCTACACCTTC. The encoded protein is CSVAVSRGDYSGYTF.

This rearrangement joins TRBV4-1 to TRBJ2-7, with 7 bases fitting TRBD1. Germline CDR1 reads MGHRA; CDR2 reads YSYEKL. J gave up 2 bases and V 1 base, and 11 bases lay outside the gene matches. This CDR3 is built from 17 residues. The CDR3 DNA is TGCGCCAGCAGCCAAGGAGACTACCATCAGGGGGCCTACGAGCAGTACTTC. Its protein is CASSQGDYHQGAYEQYF.

The chain couples TRBV18 to TRBJ2-5; no firm D call. Germline V gives CDR1 KGHSH, CDR2 LQKENI. The ends were cut back, 1 base at V and 7 bases at J, with 7 bases in the middle. This CDR3 spans 12 amino acids. CDR3 in DNA: TGTGCCAGCTCACCACTCCTGGGGACCCAGTACTTC. Translation gives CASSPLLGTQYF.

The chain joins TRBV14 to TRBJ2-2, with a tentative D call TRBD1 (6 bases). Deletions cut 4 bases from V and 2 bases from J, with 14 bases between. Germline V gene sequence: CDR1 SGHDN, CDR2 FVKESK. The CDR3 is made up of 16 amino acids. CDR3 amino acids: CASSLTGTTNTGELFF. Written as DNA, the CDR3 is TGTGCCAGCAGCCTCACCGGGACAACAAACACCGGGGAGCTGTTTTTT.